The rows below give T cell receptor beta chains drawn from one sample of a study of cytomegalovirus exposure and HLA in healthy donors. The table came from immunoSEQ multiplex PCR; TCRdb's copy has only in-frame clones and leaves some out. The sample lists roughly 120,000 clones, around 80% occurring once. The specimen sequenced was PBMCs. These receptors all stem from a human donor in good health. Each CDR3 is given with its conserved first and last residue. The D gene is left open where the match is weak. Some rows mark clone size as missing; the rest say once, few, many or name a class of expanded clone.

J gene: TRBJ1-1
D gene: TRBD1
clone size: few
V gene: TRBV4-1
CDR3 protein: CASSQQGAEAFF
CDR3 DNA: TGCGCCAGCAGCCAGCAGGGGGCTGAAGCTTTCTTT

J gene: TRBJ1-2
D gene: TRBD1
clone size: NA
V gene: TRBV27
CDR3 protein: CASSSDRFWSYGYTF
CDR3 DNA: TGTGCCAGCAGTTCGGACAGGTTTTGGTCCTATGGCTACACCTTC

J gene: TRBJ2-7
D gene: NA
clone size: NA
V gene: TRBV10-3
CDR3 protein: CAISDPQGSDYEQYF
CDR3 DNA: TGTGCCATCAGTGACCCCCAGGGGTCCGACTACGAGCAGTACTTC

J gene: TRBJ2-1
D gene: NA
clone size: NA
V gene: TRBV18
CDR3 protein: CASSPPGNYNEQFF
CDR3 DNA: TGTGCCAGCTCACCACCCGGGAACTACAATGAGCAGTTCTTC

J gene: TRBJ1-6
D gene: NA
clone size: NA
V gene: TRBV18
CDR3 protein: CASSPYQGRGDSPLHF
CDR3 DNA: TGTGCCAGCTCACCGTACCAGGGCCGGGGGGATTCACCCCTCCACTTT

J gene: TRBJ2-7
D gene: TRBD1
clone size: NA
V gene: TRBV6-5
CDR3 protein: CASSKRQGAYEQYF
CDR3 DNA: TGTGCCAGCAGTAAGAGACAGGGGGCCTACGAGCAGTACTTC

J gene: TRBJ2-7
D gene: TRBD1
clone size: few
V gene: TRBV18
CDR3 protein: CASSLDRVFYEQYF
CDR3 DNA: TGTGCCAGCTCACTGGACAGGGTGTTCTACGAGCAGTACTTC

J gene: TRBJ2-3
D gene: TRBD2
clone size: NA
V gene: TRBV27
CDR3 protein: CASSFRGLSGGLSDTQYF
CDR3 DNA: TGTGCCAGCAGTTTTAGGGGTCTTAGCGGGGGGCTGTCGGATACGCAGTATTTT

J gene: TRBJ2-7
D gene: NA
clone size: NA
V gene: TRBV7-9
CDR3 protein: CASSLDWDTPLEQYF
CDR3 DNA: TGTGCCAGCAGCTTAGACTGGGACACCCCCCTCGAGCAGTACTTC

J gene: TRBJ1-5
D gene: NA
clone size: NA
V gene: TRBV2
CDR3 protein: CASSEFSGMGQPQHF
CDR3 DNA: TGTGCCAGCAGTGAATTTTCAGGGATGGGGCAGCCCCAGCATTTT

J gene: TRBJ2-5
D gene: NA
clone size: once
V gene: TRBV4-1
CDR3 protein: CASSQGQEETQYF
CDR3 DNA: TGCGCCAGCAGCCAGGGGCAGGAGGAGACCCAGTACTTC

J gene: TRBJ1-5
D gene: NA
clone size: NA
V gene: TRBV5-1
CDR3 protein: CASSPVAGNQPQHF
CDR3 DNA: TGCGCCAGCAGCCCGGTTGCGGGGAATCAGCCCCAGCATTTT

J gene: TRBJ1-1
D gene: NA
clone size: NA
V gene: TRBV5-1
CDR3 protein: CARGGQTMNTEAFF
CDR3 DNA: TGCGCCAGGGGGGGTCAGACCATGAACACTGAAGCTTTCTTT

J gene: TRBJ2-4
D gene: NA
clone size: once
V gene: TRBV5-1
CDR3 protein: CASSFGHGQNIQYF
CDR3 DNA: TGCGCCAGCAGCTTTGGACATGGTCAAAACATTCAGTACTTC

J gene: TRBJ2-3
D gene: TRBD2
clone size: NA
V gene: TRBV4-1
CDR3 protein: CASSLPGGGPHSTQYF
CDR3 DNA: TGCGCCAGCAGCCTCCCCGGGGGGGGCCCCCACAGTACGCAGTATTTT

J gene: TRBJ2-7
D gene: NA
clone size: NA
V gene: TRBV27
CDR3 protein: CASSHKGGLKPYEQYF
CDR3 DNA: TGTGCCAGCAGCCACAAGGGCGGACTCAAACCCTACGAGCAGTACTTC

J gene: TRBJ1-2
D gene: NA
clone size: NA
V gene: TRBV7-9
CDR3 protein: CASSLGRPFYGYTF
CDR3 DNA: TGTGCCAGCAGCTTAGGGAGGCCCTTCTATGGCTACACCTTC

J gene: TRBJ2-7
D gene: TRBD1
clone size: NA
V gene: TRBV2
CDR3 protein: CASGLQGASYEQYF
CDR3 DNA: TGTGCCAGCGGATTACAGGGGGCTTCCTACGAGCAGTACTTC

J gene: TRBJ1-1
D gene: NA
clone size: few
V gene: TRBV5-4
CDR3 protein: CASSLGGGMGNTEAFF
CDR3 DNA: TGTGCCAGCAGCTTAGGGGGGGGTATGGGGAACACTGAAGCTTTCTTT

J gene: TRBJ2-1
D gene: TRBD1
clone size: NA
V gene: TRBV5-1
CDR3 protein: CASSLGRGYNEQFF
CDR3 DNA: TGCGCCAGCAGCTTAGGCAGGGGGTACAATGAGCAGTTCTTC

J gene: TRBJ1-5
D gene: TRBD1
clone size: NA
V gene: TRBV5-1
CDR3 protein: CASSPFPGTAYSNQPQHF
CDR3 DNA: TGCGCCAGCAGCCCCTTTCCCGGGACAGCATATAGCAATCAGCCCCAGCATTTT

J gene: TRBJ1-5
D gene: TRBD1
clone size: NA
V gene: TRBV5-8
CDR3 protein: CASSGGTGGNGGNQPQHF
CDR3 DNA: TGTGCCAGCAGCGGCGGGACAGGGGGGAATGGGGGCAATCAGCCCCAGCATTTT

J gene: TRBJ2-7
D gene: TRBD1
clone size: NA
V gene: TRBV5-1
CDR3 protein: CASSTGQGAVYEQYF
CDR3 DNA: TGCGCCAGCAGCACCGGACAGGGGGCGGTCTACGAGCAGTACTTC

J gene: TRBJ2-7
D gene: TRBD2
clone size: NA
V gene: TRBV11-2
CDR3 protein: CASSSNLLAGDPYEQYF
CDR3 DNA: TGTGCCAGCAGCTCGAACTTACTAGCGGGGGACCCCTACGAGCAGTACTTC

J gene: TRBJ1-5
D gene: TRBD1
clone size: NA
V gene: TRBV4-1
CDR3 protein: CASSQVLDRGNQPQHF
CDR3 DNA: TGCGCCAGCAGCCAAGTCCTGGACAGGGGGAATCAGCCCCAGCATTTT

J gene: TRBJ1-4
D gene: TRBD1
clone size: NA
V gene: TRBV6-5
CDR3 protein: CASSPMTGSNEKLFF
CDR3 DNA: TGTGCCAGCAGCCCGATGACAGGGTCGAATGAAAAACTGTTTTTT

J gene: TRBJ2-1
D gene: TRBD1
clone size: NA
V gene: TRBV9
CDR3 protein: CASSGSGQGYNEQFF
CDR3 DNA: TGTGCCAGCAGCGGTTCGGGACAGGGATACAATGAGCAGTTCTTC

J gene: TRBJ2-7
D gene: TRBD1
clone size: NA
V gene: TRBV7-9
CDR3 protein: CASSSQGTRSEQYF
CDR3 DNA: TGTGCCAGCAGCTCACAGGGGACCCGTTCCGAGCAGTACTTC

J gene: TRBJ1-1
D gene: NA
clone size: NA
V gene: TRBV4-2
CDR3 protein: CASSPRGGSTEAFF
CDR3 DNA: TGTGCCAGCAGCCCACGGGGGGGAAGCACTGAAGCTTTCTTT

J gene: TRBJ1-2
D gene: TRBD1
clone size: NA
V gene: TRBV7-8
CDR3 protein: CASSHTPSDRAPPYTF
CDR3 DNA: TGTGCCAGCAGCCACACACCTTCGGACAGGGCCCCACCCTACACCTTC

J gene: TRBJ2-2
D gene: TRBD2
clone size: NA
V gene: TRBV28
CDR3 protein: CASSLAGGLTGELFF
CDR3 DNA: TGTGCCAGCAGTTTAGCGGGGGGACTCACCGGGGAGCTGTTTTTT

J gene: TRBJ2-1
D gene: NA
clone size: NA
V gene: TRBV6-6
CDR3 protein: CASTGGSSYNEQFF
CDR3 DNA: TGTGCCAGCACTGGGGGGAGCTCCTACAATGAGCAGTTCTTC

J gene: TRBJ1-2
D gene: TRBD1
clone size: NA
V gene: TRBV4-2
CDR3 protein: CASSQGGTGKTDYGYTF
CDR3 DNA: TGTGCCAGCAGCCAAGGGGGGACAGGGAAAACGGACTATGGCTACACCTTC

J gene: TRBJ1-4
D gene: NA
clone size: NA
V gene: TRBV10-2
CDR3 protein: CASSEPVRGKLFF
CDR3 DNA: TGCGCCAGCAGTGAGCCCGTTAGAGGAAAACTGTTTTTT

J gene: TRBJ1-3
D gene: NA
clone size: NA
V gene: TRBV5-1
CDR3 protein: CASSWTVKTSGNTIYF
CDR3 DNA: TGCGCCAGCAGCTGGACAGTAAAAACCTCTGGAAACACCATATATTTT

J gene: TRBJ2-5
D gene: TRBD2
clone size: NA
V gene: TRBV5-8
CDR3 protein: CASSSGLANGETQYF
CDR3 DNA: TGTGCCAGCAGCTCGGGACTAGCGAATGGAGAGACCCAGTACTTC

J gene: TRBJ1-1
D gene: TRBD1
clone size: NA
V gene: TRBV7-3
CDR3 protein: CASSLTGGGSTEAFF
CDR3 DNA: TGTGCCAGCAGCTTGACAGGGGGAGGATCCACTGAAGCTTTCTTT

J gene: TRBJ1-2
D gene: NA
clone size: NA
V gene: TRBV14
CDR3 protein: CASSQVRQGNGYTF
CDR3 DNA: TGTGCCAGCAGCCAAGTGAGGCAGGGGAATGGCTACACCTTC

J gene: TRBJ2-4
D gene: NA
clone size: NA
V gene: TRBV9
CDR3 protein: CASSAPPVDIQYF
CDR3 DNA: TGTGCCAGCAGCGCACCCCCGGTGGACATTCAGTACTTC

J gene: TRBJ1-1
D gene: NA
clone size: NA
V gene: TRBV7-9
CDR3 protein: CASSLRQRQFSAFF
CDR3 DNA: TGTGCCAGCAGCTTAAGGCAGCGACAGTTCTCGGCTTTCTTT

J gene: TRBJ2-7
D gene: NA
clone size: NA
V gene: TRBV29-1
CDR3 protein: CSVEAEMDEQYF
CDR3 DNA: TGCAGCGTTGAAGCTGAGATGGACGAGCAGTACTTC

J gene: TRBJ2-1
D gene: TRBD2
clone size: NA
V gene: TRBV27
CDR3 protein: CASSFEASGGDEQFF
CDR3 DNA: TGTGCCAGCAGTTTTGAGGCTAGCGGGGGGGATGAGCAGTTCTTC

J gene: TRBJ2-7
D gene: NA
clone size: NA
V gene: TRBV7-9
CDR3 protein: CASSQASEVSYEQYF
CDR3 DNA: TGTGCCAGCAGCCAAGCGTCGGAGGTTTCCTACGAGCAGTACTTC

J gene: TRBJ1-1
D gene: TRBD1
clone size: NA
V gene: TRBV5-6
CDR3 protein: CASSPGQGRAEAFF
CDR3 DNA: TGTGCCAGCAGCCCCGGACAGGGGCGGGCTGAAGCTTTCTTT

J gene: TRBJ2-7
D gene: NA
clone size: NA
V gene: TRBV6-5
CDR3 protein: CASSRIQGTYEQYF
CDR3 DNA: TGTGCCAGCAGCAGGATTCAGGGGACCTACGAGCAGTACTTC

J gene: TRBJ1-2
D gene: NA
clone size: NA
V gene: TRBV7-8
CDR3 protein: CASSIDSYGYTF
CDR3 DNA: TGTGCCAGCAGCATAGACAGCTATGGCTACACCTTC

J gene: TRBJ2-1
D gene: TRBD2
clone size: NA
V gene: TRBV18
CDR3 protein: CASTTSGGADEQFF
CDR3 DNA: TGTGCCAGCACCACTAGCGGGGGGGCTGACGAGCAGTTCTTC

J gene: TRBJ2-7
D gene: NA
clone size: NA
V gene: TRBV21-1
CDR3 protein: CASSKMGQGTYEQYF
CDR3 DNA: TGTGCCAGCAGCAAGATGGGACAGGGCACCTACGAGCAGTACTTC

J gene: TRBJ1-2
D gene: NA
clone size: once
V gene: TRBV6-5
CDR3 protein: CASSRNGASYGYTF
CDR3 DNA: TGTGCCAGCAGTCGAAATGGGGCATCCTATGGCTACACCTTC

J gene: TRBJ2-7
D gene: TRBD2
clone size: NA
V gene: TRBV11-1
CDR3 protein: CASRGGGSVSYEQYF
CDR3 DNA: TGTGCCAGCCGAGGCGGGGGATCCGTTTCCTACGAGCAGTACTTC

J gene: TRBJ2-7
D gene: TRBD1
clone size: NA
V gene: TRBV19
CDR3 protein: CASSNQQGTRYEQYF
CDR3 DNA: TGTGCCAGTAGTAACCAACAGGGGACCCGATACGAGCAGTACTTC

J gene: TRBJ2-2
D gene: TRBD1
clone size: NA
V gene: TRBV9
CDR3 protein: CATKDRGRPGELFF
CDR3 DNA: TGTGCCACCAAGGACAGGGGGCGTCCCGGGGAGCTGTTTTTT

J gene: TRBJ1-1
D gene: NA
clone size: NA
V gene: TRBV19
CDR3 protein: CASSIYGQSNTEAFF
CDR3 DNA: TGTGCCAGTAGTATATACGGACAGTCGAACACTGAAGCTTTCTTT

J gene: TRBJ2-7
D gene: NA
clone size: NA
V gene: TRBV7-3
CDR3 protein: CASSLTLGGEQYF
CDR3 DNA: TGTGCCAGCAGCTTAACTTTGGGGGGAGAGCAGTACTTC

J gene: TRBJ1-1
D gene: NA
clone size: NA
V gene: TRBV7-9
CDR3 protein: CASNPQQGNTEAFF
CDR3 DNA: TGTGCCAGCAACCCACAACAGGGGAACACTGAAGCTTTCTTT

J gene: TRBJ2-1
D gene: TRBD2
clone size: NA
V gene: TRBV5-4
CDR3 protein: CASSLAGGGWNNEQFF
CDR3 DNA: TGTGCCAGCAGCTTGGCCGGGGGGGGTTGGAACAATGAGCAGTTCTTC

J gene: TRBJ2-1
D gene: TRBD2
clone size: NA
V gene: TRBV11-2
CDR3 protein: CASSLESGEYNEQFF
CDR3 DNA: TGTGCCAGCAGCTTAGAAAGCGGGGAATACAATGAGCAGTTCTTC

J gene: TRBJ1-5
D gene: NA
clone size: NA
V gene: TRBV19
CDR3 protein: CASSINSVGNQPQHF
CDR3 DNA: TGTGCCAGTAGTATAAATTCGGTCGGCAATCAGCCCCAGCATTTT

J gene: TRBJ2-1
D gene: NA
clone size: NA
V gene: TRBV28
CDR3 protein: CASSFDSVIYNEQFF
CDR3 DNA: TGTGCCAGCAGTTTCGACAGCGTCATCTACAATGAGCAGTTCTTC